This paragraph reports one TCR beta chain. Its target is unknown. Antigen-specific CD4+ T cells were expanded with viral peptide pools in the ViraFEST assay before sequencing. Around day 10 of culture, CD4+ T cells were separated out. Neither prior SARS-CoV-2 infection nor positive nucleocapsid antibodies were present in the vaccine recipients. This sample stems from a study of vaccination effects on CD4 cells after COVID-19. Study results and caveats: After vaccination, at late timepoints, clones induced by infection and by vaccine contracted markedly.

Using immunoSEQ multiplex PCR, the repertoire was profiled, and TCRdb retains in-frame clones only, with some absent. The top ten clones hold 19% of a sample with more than 20,000 clones, approximately 81% of them seen once. V lost 0 bases to trimming and J lost 3 bases, with 9 bases between them. CDR1 is LNHNV and CDR2 is YYDKDF in the germline V gene (reference sequence). The CDR3 is 14 residues long. The sequencing here drew on CD4+ T cells from PBMCs cultured with HCoV-NL63 spike peptides, taken before COVID-19 vaccination. This sequence originates from a human donor who received a COVID-19 vaccine. V and J are TRBV15 and TRBJ2-7, with D possibly TRBD2 on 6 matching bases. CDR3 amino acids: CATSRDSGYYEQYF. The DNA for the CDR3 is TGTGCCACCAGCAGAGATAGCGGATACTACGAGCAGTACTTC.